These T cell receptor beta chains were read from a single sample in a study of post-analysis software for immune sequencing data. One entry per CDR3 protein results from TCRdb running MiXCR on the PCR reads. The data contain approximately 660,000 distinct CDR3 sequences, 59% of them singletons. The sample comprised blood. The receptors were sampled from a girl aged 2 to 10 with multiple sclerosis. Both conserved end residues are part of each CDR3. A D gene is named only where the DNA matches it firmly. A row's size may be missing; if present it is once, few, many or a size class.

V	size	J	D	DNA	CDR3
TRBV6-5	-	TRBJ2-1	-	TGTGCCAGCAGACGCCAGGGGCTCGGTTCCAATGAGCAGTTCTTC	CASRRQGLGSNEQFF
TRBV29-1	-	TRBJ2-3	-	TGCAGCGTTGAAGATACCGGGACTTTATCCGATACGCAGTATTTT	CSVEDTGTLSDTQYF
TRBV12-3/TRBV12-4	-	TRBJ1-2	-	TGTGCCAGCAGTCATTTGGACAACTACACCTTC	CASSHLDNYTF
TRBV13	once	TRBJ2-4	-	TGTGCCAGCAGCCGTTCAGGATGGGAGGGGGAGATTCAGTACTTC	CASSRSGWEGEIQYF
TRBV10-3	-	TRBJ2-7	-	TGTGCCATCAGAAAGGGGTTCTACGAGCAGTACTTC	CAIRKGFYEQYF
TRBV10-2	-	TRBJ1-2	-	TGCGCCAGCAGCCCAGGGAGCGGCTACACCTTC	CASSPGSGYTF
TRBV29-1	-	TRBJ1-4	TRBD1	TGCAGCGTGAGAAAACTGGACAGGGGAAATGAAAAACTGTTTTTT	CSVRKLDRGNEKLFF
TRBV25-1	-	TRBJ1-2	TRBD1	TGTGCCACCCAGGGGGCGAAAAACTATGGCGACACCTTC	CATQGAKNYGDTF
TRBV7-2	-	TRBJ2-3	-	TGTGCCAGCAGCTCCCTACAGAGCACAGATACGCAGTATTTT	CASSSLQSTDTQYF
TRBV5-1	-	TRBJ2-5	-	TGCGCCAGCAGCCTGGGGGCAGGGGACCTCCACCAAGAGACCCAGTACTTC	CASSLGAGDLHQETQYF
TRBV11-2	-	TRBJ2-1	-	TGTGCCAGCAGCTTAGTGGCAGGGTACAATGAGCAGTTCTTC	CASSLVAGYNEQFF
TRBV29-1	-	TRBJ1-2	-	TGCAGCGTTGACCCGACAGGAGACCGCTACACCTTC	CSVDPTGDRYTF
TRBV3-1	-	TRBJ2-1	-	TGTGCCAGCAGCGCCCCTCCTAGGGGTAGGTTCCACAATGAGCAGTTCTTC	CASSAPPRGRFHNEQFF
TRBV5-1	-	TRBJ2-1	TRBD2	TGCGCCAGCAGCTCTACCCGGACTAGCGGGGTGGTTAAGGAGCAGTTCTTC	CASSSTRTSGVVKEQFF
TRBV6-5	few	TRBJ2-7	TRBD1	TGTGCCAGCAGTTATCTGCCAGGGGGCGCCGATTCCTACGAGCAGTACTTC	CASSYLPGGADSYEQYF
TRBV6-2/TRBV6-3	-	TRBJ1-4	-	TGTGCCAGCAGTTCGCGGGTAATGAAAAAACTGTTTTTT	CASSSRVMKKLFF
TRBV12-3/TRBV12-4	-	TRBJ2-1	-	TGTGCCAGCAGGACGGAGGGACCCTACAATGAGCAGTTCTTC	CASRTEGPYNEQFF
TRBV11-2	-	TRBJ2-7	-	TGTGCCAGCAGCTTAGTCTGGGGCAGCTCCTACAATGAGCAGTACTTC	CASSLVWGSSYNEQYF
TRBV5-6	once	TRBJ2-7	-	TGTGCCAGCAGCTATGCGTTCCGCCACTACGACAGTTTCAACTCCTACGAGCAGTACTTC	CASSYAFRHYDSFNSYEQYF
TRBV20-1	-	TRBJ1-5	TRBD1	TGCAGTGCGGTCAGGGGGCGCGGCAATCAGCCCCAGCATTTT	CSAVRGRGNQPQHF
TRBV19	-	TRBJ1-2	-	TGTGCCAGTAGTAAAGAAGACAGCGCTAACTATGGCTACACCTTC	CASSKEDSANYGYTF
TRBV29-1	few	TRBJ2-5	TRBD2	TGCAGCGTTGAAGATCCAGGGAGGGGAGAGACCCAGTACTTC	CSVEDPGRGETQYF
TRBV24-1	-	TRBJ1-2	-	TGTGCCACCAGTGAGGCAGGACTCAATGGCTACACCTTC	CATSEAGLNGYTF
TRBV7-9	-	TRBJ1-1	-	TGTGCCAGCAGCTACGGCGACTGGCCGGGCGCTTTCTTT	CASSYGDWPGAFF
TRBV7-2	-	TRBJ2-1	TRBD2	TGTGCCAGCAGCTTAGGTACTAGCGGGGAGCAGTTCTTC	CASSLGTSGEQFF
TRBV7-3	-	TRBJ1-1	-	TGTGCCAGCAGCTTAGCAGGGTTGGAGAACACTGAAGCTTTCTTT	CASSLAGLENTEAFF
TRBV6-2/TRBV6-3	-	TRBJ2-1	-	TGTGCCAGCAGCTCGCCCCGACATGGTCCCTACAATGAGCAGTTCTTC	CASSSPRHGPYNEQFF
TRBV28	-	TRBJ1-5	TRBD1	TGTGCCAGCAGTCAACTCAGGGGGCCGAGCAATCAGCCCCAGCATTTT	CASSQLRGPSNQPQHF
TRBV6-1	-	TRBJ1-2	-	TGTGCCAGCAGTGATGGCCTTGGATACTATGGCTACACCTTC	CASSDGLGYYGYTF
TRBV19	-	TRBJ1-2	TRBD1	TGTGCCAGTAGTAGCGGGACAGGACGTATGGGATATGGCTACACCTTC	CASSSGTGRMGYGYTF
TRBV3-1	-	TRBJ2-7	-	TGTGCCAGCAGCCCAACTAAGGGGGCCTACGAGCAGTACTTC	CASSPTKGAYEQYF
TRBV12-3/TRBV12-4	once	TRBJ1-1	-	TGTGCCAGCAGTTTCCTAGGACGGGGCACTGAAGCTTTCTTT	CASSFLGRGTEAFF
TRBV7-2	-	TRBJ2-4	-	TGTGCCAGCAGCTTATGGTCCGGGAGTGAAAACATTCAGTACTTC	CASSLWSGSENIQYF
TRBV25-1	-	TRBJ2-1	-	TGTGCCAGCAGTGAATCGGGCGGGGTCGGCAATGAGCAGTTCTTC	CASSESGGVGNEQFF
TRBV10-3	-	TRBJ2-7	-	TGTGCCATCAGTGAGTCGACCCTAGGAGCTCACGAGCAGTACTTC	CAISESTLGAHEQYF
TRBV9	-	TRBJ2-5	-	TGTGCCAGCAGCGTCGGGACCGGGACTCGCCAAGAGACCCAGTACTTC	CASSVGTGTRQETQYF
TRBV12-3/TRBV12-4	once	TRBJ2-4	-	TGTGCCAGCAGTCCAACCGTTGAGGGACGGAACATTCAGTACTTC	CASSPTVEGRNIQYF
TRBV7-3	-	TRBJ2-3	TRBD2	TGTGCCAGCAGCTTAGGTGGTACTAGCGGGAGTGGAGATACGCAGTATTTT	CASSLGGTSGSGDTQYF
TRBV29-1	few	TRBJ2-5	-	TGCAGCGTCGAGTTACAGGGAGAGGGAGAGACCCAGTACTTC	CSVELQGEGETQYF
TRBV6-2/TRBV6-3	few	TRBJ2-3	-	TGTGCCAGCAGTTACAGAGGAATCGGGATGACGCAGTATTTT	CASSYRGIGMTQYF
TRBV27	many	TRBJ2-1	TRBD2	TGTGCCAGCAGTTTATCGCGACTAGCGGGAGGCTATGAGCAGTTCTTC	CASSLSRLAGGYEQFF
TRBV20-1	-	TRBJ2-3	-	TGCAGTCCCCGTTTAACAGATACGCAGTATTTT	CSPRLTDTQYF
TRBV4-1	-	TRBJ2-1	TRBD2	TGCGCCAGCAGCCCCTGGGTAGGTCTAGCGGGGGTCAATGAGCAGTTCTTC	CASSPWVGLAGVNEQFF
TRBV7-2	-	TRBJ1-2	TRBD1	TGTGCCAGCAGCGGACAGGGGGCAGTTCTCAATGGCTACACCTTC	CASSGQGAVLNGYTF
TRBV20-1	-	TRBJ2-1	TRBD2	TGCAGTGCTATTAGCGGGAGGCACTACAATGAGCAGTTCTTC	CSAISGRHYNEQFF
TRBV4-1	-	TRBJ1-1	-	TGCGCCAGCAGTATAGTAGTCCTGAACACTGAAGCTTTCTTT	CASSIVVLNTEAFF
TRBV5-1	few	TRBJ2-1	-	TGCGCCACCACCTTGGGGAGGGACAGTGTGAGCGTGCAGTTCTTC	CATTLGRDSVSVQFF
TRBV12-3/TRBV12-4	few	TRBJ2-7	TRBD1	TGTGCCAGCAGCCGACCGGGACAGTCCTACGAGCAGTACTTC	CASSRPGQSYEQYF
TRBV10-3	few	TRBJ2-3	TRBD2	TGTGCCATCAGTGTCAGCGGGGCGCTCACAGATACGCAGTATTTT	CAISVSGALTDTQYF
TRBV12-3/TRBV12-4	-	TRBJ1-2	-	TGTGCCAGCAGTTTCGGGGGGGGGCGTGACTATGGCTACACCTTC	CASSFGGGRDYGYTF
TRBV20-1	-	TRBJ2-7	-	TGCAGTGCTATACCGATAACAAACTCCTACGAGCAGTACTTC	CSAIPITNSYEQYF
TRBV29-1	-	TRBJ2-3	-	TGCAGCACCGAAGGACAGACTAGCACAGATACGCAGTATTTT	CSTEGQTSTDTQYF
TRBV12-3/TRBV12-4	-	TRBJ2-3	-	TGTGCCAGCAGTTTACAACGAGCGGGTAGCACAGATACGCAGTATTTT	CASSLQRAGSTDTQYF
TRBV7-9	-	TRBJ2-3	TRBD2	TGTGCCAGCGCTGAGGGCGGGAGGGCACCAGATACGCAGTATTTT	CASAEGGRAPDTQYF
TRBV1	-	TRBJ1-1	-	TGCACCAGCAGTCCCTGCTCATCCCCAGGGGGGAACACTGAAGCTTTCTTT	CTSSPCSSPGGNTEAFF
TRBV2	-	TRBJ1-2	-	TGTGCCAGCAGTGAAAGGGGTCGTGGCTACACCTTC	CASSERGRGYTF
TRBV20-1	-	TRBJ2-1	TRBD2	TGCAGTGCTAGAGATCTTAGGAGAGCGGGAGGGCCCGGGGGTGAGCAGTTCTTC	CSARDLRRAGGPGGEQFF